This T cell receptor (beta chain) was observed in a study of monozygotic twins with inflammatory bowel disease. The quantity of total RNA per TCR library was around 3.5 ug. Using the 5' RACE reads, TCRdb records one entry per CDR3 protein without DNA. This table lists about 380,000 distinct CDR3 sequences. The sequence came from a human donor with ulcerative colitis or Crohn's disease, or a healthy co-twin of an affected twin (not recorded which). The sample consisted of blood.

The CDR3 loop is CASSLVRSPEQYF. The chain uses TRBV11-2 and TRBJ2-7. Germline V lookup: CDR1 SGHAT, CDR2 FQNNGV. The CDR3 runs to 13 residues.